The 29 T cell receptor beta chains below come from one sample, sequenced in a study of OX40 agonist ivuxolimab in advanced cancers. This table comes from immunoSEQ multiplex PCR, and its TCRdb copy is limited to in-frame clones, with some not included. The table includes around 40,000 clones, approximately 80% detected once. Sequencing used CD4+ or CD8+ T cells sorted from blood, obtained in a trial of the OX40 agonist ivuxolimab. The receptors come from an adult with an advanced solid tumor such as melanoma, head and neck, liver or kidney cancer.

The CDR3 sequence is CASSGGEETGNTIYF. CDR3 bases: TGTGCCAGCAGTGGAGGGGAGGAAACTGGAAACACCATATATTTT. This chain links TRBV2 with TRBJ1-3, with D maybe TRBD1 (5 bases). V lost 4 bases, J lost 2 bases, and 12 bases lay in between. Germline CDR1 reads SNHLY; CDR2 reads FYNNEI. This CDR3 contains 15 residues. The complete variable domain, with remaining parts taken from reference TRBV2 and TRBJ1-3, reads EPEVTQTPSHQVTQMGQEVILRCVPISNHLYFYWYRQILGQKVEFLVSFYNNEISEKSEIFDDQFSVERPDGSNFTLKIRSTKLEDSAMYFCASSGGEETGNTIYFGEGSWLTVV.

This clone has more than one count but fewer than ten. The chain is built from TRBV15 and TRBJ2-3; 14 bases agree with TRBD2. Germline CDR1 is LNHNV and CDR2 is YYDKDF (reference sequence). This CDR3 comprises 15 residues. With 7 bases clipped from V and 8 bases from J, the junction kept 8 bases outside the gene matches. The CDR3 DNA sequence: TGTGCCACCACACCCGGGACTAGCGGGAGTTCTACGCAGTATTTT. It is translated as CATTPGTSGSSTQYF.

The V call is TRBV27, the J call TRBJ2-7; 12 bases match TRBD1. Looked up from germline, CDR1 is MNHEY and CDR2 is SMNVEV (reference sequence). Trimming removed 10 bases from V and 6 bases from J; junction bases left unmatched: 7. CDR3 size: 13 residues. The CDR3 DNA reads as TGTGCCACCGGAGGGACAGGGGGCTTCGAGCAGTACTTC. Translating gives CATGGTGGFEQYF.

V usage is TRBV7-6 and J usage is TRBJ2-5; 12 nucleotides line up with TRBD2. The CDR3 length is 18 residues. Germline CDR1 reads SGHVS; CDR2 reads FNYEAQ. V shed 3 bases and J 2 bases; nucleotides not matched to a gene: 10. The CDR3 spells CASSFPHRLAGDQETQYF. CDR3 nucleotides: TGTGCCAGCAGCTTTCCCCACCGACTAGCGGGGGATCAAGAGACCCAGTACTTC.

This clone was counted a few times. The chain combines TRBV19 with TRBJ2-7; 13 nucleotides agree with TRBD2. CDR1 and CDR2 (germline): LNHDA, SQIVND (reference sequence). The junction had 6 bases not matched to a gene; V was cut back by 6 bases and J by 7 bases. The CDR3 totals 14 residues. Here the CDR3 reads CASSVTSGGPEQYF. CDR3 in DNA: TGTGCCAGTAGCGTGACTAGCGGGGGGCCGGAGCAGTACTTC.

This chain links TRBV7-3 with TRBJ2-3; a possible D gene is TRBD2 (6 bases). Germline CDR1 and CDR2: SGHTA and FQGTGA. CDR3 length: 15 residues. V gave up 3 bases and J gave up 0 bases, with 10 bases separating them. The CDR3: CASSFVGGSTDTQYF. CDR3 DNA sequence: TGTGCCAGCAGCTTTGTCGGGGGAAGCACAGATACGCAGTATTTT.

The genes are TRBV28 and TRBJ2-7, with TRBD2 matching 7 bases. The V segment lost 4 bases and the J segment 2 bases; nucleotides outside the gene matches: 11. Germline values: CDR1 MDHEN, CDR2 SYDVKM. This CDR3 comprises 16 residues. The CDR3 DNA follows: TGTGCCAGCAGTTCTTCCACTAGCGACCTTACCTACGAGCAGTACTTC. Translation gives CASSSSTSDLTYEQYF.

The chain recombines TRBV10-3 with TRBJ2-1; D tentatively reads TRBD1 or TRBD2 (5 bases each). Germline values: CDR1 ENHRY, CDR2 SYGVKD. The V gene lost 7 bases and the J gene lost 0 bases, with 16 bases spanning the gap. CDR3 length: 16 residues. The CDR3 nucleotides are TGTGCCATCAAATTGGGGCCGGGGAGCTCCTACAATGAGCAGTTCTTC. Encoded protein: CAIKLGPGSSYNEQFF.

This chain uses TRBV6-4 with TRBJ1-1; the match to TRBD1 covers 7 bases. The V gene end was trimmed by 6 bases and the J gene end by 1 base; junction bases not matched to a gene: 11. CDR3 length: 16 residues. Germline CDR1 is MRHNA and CDR2 is SNTAGT. The CDR3 here is CASSTPEGARNTEAFF. DNA of the CDR3: TGTGCCAGCAGCACGCCGGAGGGGGCGAGGAACACTGAAGCTTTCTTT.

The chain combines TRBV29-1 with TRBJ2-7; TRBD1 matches 12 bases. The length of the CDR3 is 19 residues. Unmatched junction bases numbered 14, after V lost 0 bases and J lost 2 bases. Germline CDR1 is SQVTM and CDR2 is ANQGSEA. The CDR3 sequence is CSVEDPTGTGGASTYEQYF. The CDR3 DNA follows: TGCAGCGTTGAAGACCCAACCGGGACAGGGGGCGCTTCCACCTACGAGCAGTACTTC.

This clone was counted a few times. This rearrangement joins TRBV30 to TRBJ2-7; TRBD2 matches at 7 bases. The CDR3 totals 14 residues. The ends lost 4 bases at V and 4 bases at J; junction bases unmatched: 10. CDR1 and CDR2 (germline): GTSNPN, SVGIG (reference sequence). The CDR3, as DNA: TGTGCCTGGACGGGCGGGAGTATTAAGTACGAGCAGTACTTC. As protein: CAWTGGSIKYEQYF.

The chain employs TRBV7-2 and TRBJ1-5; TRBD1 matches 9 bases. CDR3 length: 15 amino acids. V shed 3 bases, J shed 5 bases, and the junction held 5 bases outside the gene matches. Germline CDR1 SGHTA, CDR2 FQGNSA. CDR3 protein: CASSFPGQGDQPQHF. The CDR3 nucleotides are TGTGCCAGCAGCTTTCCGGGACAGGGAGATCAGCCCCAGCATTTT.

This chain links TRBV5-1 with TRBJ2-7; D is perhaps TRBD2 (5 bases). The CDR3 length is 18 residues. Germline V gives CDR1 SGHRS, CDR2 YFSETQ. Trimming removed 4 bases at V and 2 bases at J, with 25 bases between. The CDR3 sequence is CASSPQNTSPGWPYEQYF. For the CDR3, the DNA is TGCGCCAGCAGCCCCCAGAACACAAGCCCGGGGTGGCCCTACGAGCAGTACTTC.

The rearrangement uses TRBV19 and TRBJ1-2; TRBD1 might be the D (6 bases). The CDR3 runs to 13 residues. Trimming removed 5 bases from V and 4 bases from J, with 11 bases in between. The germline CDR1 and CDR2 sequences are LNHDA and SQIVND (reference sequence). The CDR3 region has the DNA TGTGCCAGTAGTGGCGACAGGCTCTATGGCTACACCTTC. The encoded protein is CASSGDRLYGYTF.

This clone has a single count. The CDR3 reads CASSARTGNGELFF. Written as DNA, the CDR3 is TGTGCCAGCAGCGCCCGGACAGGGAACGGGGAGCTGTTTTTT. The V gene is TRBV9, the J gene TRBJ2-2, with TRBD1 matching over 8 bases. Germline CDR1 and CDR2: SGDLS and YYNGEE. The ends lost 3 bases at V and 7 bases at J; junction bases unmatched: 5. CDR3 length equals 14 residues.

V gene TRBV28 combines with J gene TRBJ1-5; no firm D call. V lost 2 bases to trimming and J lost 4 bases, with 0 bases between them. The germline V gene has CDR1 MDHEN and CDR2 SYDVKM. The CDR3 length is 11 residues. CDR3 coding DNA: TGTGCCAGCAGTTTAAATCAGCCCCAGCATTTT. Translation gives CASSLNQPQHF.

V usage is TRBV28 and J usage is TRBJ2-1, with D uncertain. The V and J ends lost 4 bases and 1 base respectively, with 2 bases between them. Germline CDR1 MDHEN, CDR2 SYDVKM. The CDR3 sequence is 12 residues long. CDR3 in DNA: TGTGCCAGCAGTTGGTCCTACAATGAGCAGTTCTTC. Encoded protein: CASSWSYNEQFF.

This clone has just one count. V gene TRBV7-3 combines with J gene TRBJ2-1, with D perhaps given as TRBD1 or TRBD2 (5 bases each). The CDR3 length is 15 residues. V lost 2 bases and J lost 0, with 8 bases in between. CDR1 is SGHTA and CDR2 is FQGTGA in the germline V gene. Here the CDR3 reads CASSLSGSSYNEQFF. The CDR3 DNA is TGTGCCAGCAGCTTATCAGGGAGCTCCTACAATGAGCAGTTCTTC.

The gene calls are TRBV4-2 and TRBJ2-7; 8 bases are shared with TRBD2. V dropped 1 base and J dropped 5; count of bases not matched to a gene: 19. This CDR3 spans 19 amino acids. CDR1 is LGHNA and CDR2 is YNFKEQ in the germline V gene. The CDR3: CASSQVSNAAGGGFDEQYF. The CDR3 DNA reads as TGTGCCAGCAGCCAAGTAAGTAACGCGGCGGGAGGAGGGTTCGACGAGCAGTACTTC.

V and J are TRBV5-4 and TRBJ1-1; possible D gene TRBD1, 6 bases. This CDR3 contains 14 residues. V dropped 0 bases and J dropped 2 bases, with 8 bases sitting between them. Per the germline V gene, CDR1 is SGHNT and CDR2 is YYREEE (reference sequence). CDR3 amino acids: CASSLGTANTEAFF. CDR3 sequence (DNA): TGTGCCAGCAGCTTGGGGACAGCAAACACTGAAGCTTTCTTT.

The V and J genes are TRBV30 and TRBJ2-3; no clear D. Germline CDR1 reads GTSNPN; CDR2 reads SVGIG (reference sequence). The V end was cut by 0 bases, the J end by 2 bases, with 9 bases between. CDR3 length: 14 amino acids. The chain's CDR3 is CAWSVVGFTDTQYF. The CDR3 DNA follows: TGTGCCTGGAGTGTCGTAGGTTTCACAGATACGCAGTATTTT.

V usage is TRBV7-9 and J usage is TRBJ2-2, with 9 bases that match TRBD2. Germline V gene lookup returns CDR1 SEHNR and CDR2 FQNEAQ (reference sequence). V lost 7 bases and J lost 4; bases outside the gene matches: 7. There are 15 residues in the CDR3. CDR3 sequence reads: CASIPGGGGTGELFF. The CDR3 DNA sequence: TGTGCCAGCATTCCCGGCGGGGGGGGCACCGGGGAGCTGTTTTTT.

The V call is TRBV2, the J call TRBJ2-7; tentative D call: TRBD1 (5 bases). The CDR3 spans 13 residues. Germline CDR1 is SNHLY and CDR2 is FYNNEI. V dropped 7 bases and J dropped 0 bases, with 10 bases sitting between them. The CDR3 nucleotides read TGTGCCAGCAAAGCAGGGTCCTCCTACGAGCAGTACTTC. Protein: CASKAGSSYEQYF. The entire variable domain, with the rest obtained from reference TRBV2 and TRBJ2-7, is as follows: EPEVTQTPSHQVTQMGQEVILRCVPISNHLYFYWYRQILGQKVEFLVSFYNNEISEKSEIFDDQFSVERPDGSNFTLKIRSTKLEDSAMYFCASKAGSSYEQYFGPGTRLTVT.

The chain employs TRBV7-9 and TRBJ1-2; perhaps TRBD1 as D (6 bases). Trimming cost V 5 bases and J 8 bases, with 24 bases left between them. This CDR3 has 16 amino acids. From germline, CDR1 is SEHNR and CDR2 FQNEAQ (reference sequence). CDR3: CASSPPQGGGRRGYTF. DNA of the CDR3: TGTGCCAGCAGCCCGCCCCAGGGCGGGGGGCGAAGGGGCTACACCTTC.

The V call is TRBV30, the J call TRBJ2-1; D remains ambiguous. CDR3 length: 14 residues. With 2 bases removed from V and 1 base from J, the gap between germline ends came to 9 bases. From germline, CDR1 is GTSNPN and CDR2 SVGIG (reference sequence). The CDR3 here is CAWSPESSYNEQFF. In nucleotides, the CDR3 is TGTGCCTGGAGTCCGGAGTCTTCCTACAATGAGCAGTTCTTC.

The chain combines TRBV27 with TRBJ2-7; D call uncertain. Germline values: CDR1 MNHEY, CDR2 SMNVEV (reference sequence). V lost 0 bases, J lost 0 bases, and 3 bases lay in between. CDR3 length: 13 amino acids. DNA for the CDR3: TGTGCCAGCAGTTTATCAGGCTCCTACGAGCAGTACTTC. Its protein is CASSLSGSYEQYF.

The chain uses TRBV28 and TRBJ2-3; 12 bases agree with TRBD2. The CDR3 extends over 17 amino acids. V was pared by 5 bases and J by 3 bases, with 9 bases of the junction left unmatched. In germline, CDR1 is MDHEN, CDR2 SYDVKM. CDR3 loop: CASSPGTSGLRTDTQYF. In DNA form, the CDR3 reads TGTGCCAGCAGTCCAGGGACTAGCGGGTTAAGAACAGATACGCAGTATTTT.

CDR3 residues: CASSLSPVPYEQYF. The DNA of the CDR3 is TGTGCCAGCAGTTTATCTCCCGTGCCCTACGAGCAGTACTTC. V and J are TRBV27 and TRBJ2-7; D is uncertain. Germline V gene lookup returns CDR1 MNHEY and CDR2 SMNVEV (reference sequence). The V and J ends lost 0 bases and 2 bases respectively, with 8 bases between them. The CDR3 length is 14 residues.

V usage is TRBV9 and J usage is TRBJ1-1; D is unresolved. The CDR3 is 14 amino acids. Per the germline V gene, CDR1 is SGDLS and CDR2 is YYNGEE. V was cut by 0 bases and J by 3 bases, with 9 bases left in between. The CDR3 loop reads CASSVAEGYTEAFF. The CDR3 bases are TGTGCCAGCAGCGTAGCTGAAGGGTACACTGAAGCTTTCTTT.